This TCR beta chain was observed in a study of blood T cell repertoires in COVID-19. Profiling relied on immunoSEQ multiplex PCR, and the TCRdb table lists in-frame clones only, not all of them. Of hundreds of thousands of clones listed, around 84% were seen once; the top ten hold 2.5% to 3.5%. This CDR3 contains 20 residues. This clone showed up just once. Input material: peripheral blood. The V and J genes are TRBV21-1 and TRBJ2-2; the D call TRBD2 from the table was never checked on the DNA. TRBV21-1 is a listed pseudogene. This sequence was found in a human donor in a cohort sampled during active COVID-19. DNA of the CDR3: TGTGCCAGCAGCAAAGGGCTTTCGGGGATAGCGGGAAGATCCACCGGGGAGCTGTTTTTT. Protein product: CASSKGLSGIAGRSTGELFF.